This T cell receptor (beta chain) was retrieved from a study of cytomegalovirus exposure and HLA in healthy donors. The CDR3 runs 16 residues. V gave up 4 bases and J gave up 0 bases, with 10 bases separating them. From germline, CDR1 is SGHAT and CDR2 FQNNGV. General study points: While the bulk of TCR sequences proved rare, some public TCRs turned up in many donors. Cytomegalovirus status was reportedly diagnosed by the classifier with high sensitivity and specificity. Later analysis placed DRB1 highest and HLA-C lowest in TCR association rates, which differed by HLA locus.

60 Vbeta and 13 Jbeta primers were used in PCR. Sequenced by immunoSEQ multiplex PCR; TCRdb stores in-frame clones only, minus some. The sample holds around 100,000 clones, roughly 69% seen once. As regards this clone: Its antigen is not identified.

The chain uses TRBV11-2 and TRBJ2-6; D is perhaps TRBD1 (5 bases). The clonotype comes from a man aged 50-59 years in good health and CMV-seropositive. Material for sequencing was PBMCs. The CDR3 DNA is TGTGCCAGCAGCTCAGGGTTGGGCTCTGGGGCCAACGTCCTGACTTTC. Translated: CASSSGLGSGANVLTF.